This TCR beta chain was sequenced during a study of T-cell memory formation after mild COVID-19. Overall study context: In these data, TCR clusters were largely donor specific.

The CDR3 consists of 15 residues. Germline values: CDR1 SSHAT, CDR2 FNYEAQ (reference sequence). V lost 5 bases and J lost 2, with 14 bases in between. Findings and limits, study-wide: CM and EM subsets held most contracting CD4+ clones; EMRA held CD8+ ones. Among clones peaking at day 37 in the second wave, SARS-CoV-2 specificity remained unconfirmed.

This clonotype occurred a few times. Its antigen is currently unknown. In TCRdb, the 5' RACE reads were re-called with MiXCR into one record per CDR3 protein. The sample has a few hundred thousand distinct CDR3 sequences; 15% to 20% are singletons. Sequenced sample: PBMCs or a T cell subset sorted from them (not recorded which). The chain couples TRBV7-7 to TRBJ2-3; the D gene is possibly TRBD2 (6 bases). The receptor was isolated from a man between 18 and 35 years old who had mild COVID-19 (a few samples of this study predate the infection). Cell type and time point are not known. The CDR3 protein is CASSQAGSFTDTQYF. The CDR3 nucleotides are TGTGCCAGCAGCCAAGCCGGGAGCTTCACAGATACGCAGTATTTT.